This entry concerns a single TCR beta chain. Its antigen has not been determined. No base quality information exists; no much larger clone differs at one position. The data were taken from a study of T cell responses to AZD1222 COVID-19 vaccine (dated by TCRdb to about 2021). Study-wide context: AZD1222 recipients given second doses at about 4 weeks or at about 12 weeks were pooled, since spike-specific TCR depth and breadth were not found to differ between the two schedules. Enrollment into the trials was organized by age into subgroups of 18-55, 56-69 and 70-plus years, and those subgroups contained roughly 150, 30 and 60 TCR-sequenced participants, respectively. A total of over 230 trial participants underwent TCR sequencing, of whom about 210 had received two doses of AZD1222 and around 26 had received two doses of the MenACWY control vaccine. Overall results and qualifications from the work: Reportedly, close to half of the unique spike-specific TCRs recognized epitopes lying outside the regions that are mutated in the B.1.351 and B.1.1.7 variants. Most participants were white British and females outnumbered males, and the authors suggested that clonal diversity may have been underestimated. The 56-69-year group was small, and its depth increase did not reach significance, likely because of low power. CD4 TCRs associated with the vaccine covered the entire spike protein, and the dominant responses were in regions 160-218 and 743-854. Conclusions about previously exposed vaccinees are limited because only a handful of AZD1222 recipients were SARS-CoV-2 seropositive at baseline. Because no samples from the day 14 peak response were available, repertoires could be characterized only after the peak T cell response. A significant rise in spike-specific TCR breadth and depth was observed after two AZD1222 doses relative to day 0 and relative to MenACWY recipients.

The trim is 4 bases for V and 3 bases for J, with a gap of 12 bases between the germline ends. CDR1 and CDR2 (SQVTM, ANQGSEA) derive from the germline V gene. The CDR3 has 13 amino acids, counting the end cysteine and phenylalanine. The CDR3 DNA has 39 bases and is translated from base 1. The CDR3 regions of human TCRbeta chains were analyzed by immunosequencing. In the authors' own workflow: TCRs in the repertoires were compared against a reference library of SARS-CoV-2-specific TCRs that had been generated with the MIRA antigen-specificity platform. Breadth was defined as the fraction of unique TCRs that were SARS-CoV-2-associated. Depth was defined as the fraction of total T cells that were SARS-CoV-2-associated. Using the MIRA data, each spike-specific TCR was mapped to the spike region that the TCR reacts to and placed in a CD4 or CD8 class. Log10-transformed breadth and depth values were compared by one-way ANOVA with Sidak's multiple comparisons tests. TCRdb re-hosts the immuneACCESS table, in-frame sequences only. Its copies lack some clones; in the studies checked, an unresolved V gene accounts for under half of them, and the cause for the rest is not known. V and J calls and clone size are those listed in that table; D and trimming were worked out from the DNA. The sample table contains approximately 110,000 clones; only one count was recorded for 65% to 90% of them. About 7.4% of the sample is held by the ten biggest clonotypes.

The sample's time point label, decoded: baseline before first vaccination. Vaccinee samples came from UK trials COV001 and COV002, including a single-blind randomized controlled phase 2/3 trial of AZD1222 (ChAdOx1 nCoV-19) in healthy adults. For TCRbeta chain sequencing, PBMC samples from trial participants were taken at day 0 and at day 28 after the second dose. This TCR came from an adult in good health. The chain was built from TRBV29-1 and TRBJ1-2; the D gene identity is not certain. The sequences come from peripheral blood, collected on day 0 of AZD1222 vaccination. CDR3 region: CSVGGRNHYGYTF. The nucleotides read TGCAGCGTTGGAGGACGGAACCACTATGGCTACACCTTC.